This T cell receptor beta chain is drawn from a study of T cell clonotyping in hematopoietic cell transplantation. Study summary: Recipients' pretransplant samples followed cytoreduction.

Sequencing used immunoSEQ multiplex PCR; TCRdb keeps in-frame clones, though not all of them. This table holds approximately 30,000 clones, more than 65% found once. Time point given: recipient sample about 28 days before transplant, after cytoreduction. Recipients were bled about 28 days pretransplant and at posttransplant days 30, 100, 180. The study, taken as a whole, reports: After transplant, recipient diversity fell while pathologically expanded clonotypes grew through day 180. Broader posttransplant TCR repertoire diversity was predicted by graft donor and pretransplant recipient Inverse Simpson Index values.

Losses at the gene ends were 6 bases for V and 2 bases for J; bases not matched to a gene: 6. Germline V gene lookup returns CDR1 MDHEN and CDR2 SYDVKM. This CDR3 region has 14 residues. To note about this clone: Antigen unknown.

The specimen comprised peripheral blood mononuclear cells, sampled before stem cell transplant. The chain combines TRBV28 with TRBJ2-7, with 8 bases matching TRBD2. The TCR comes from a man aged 35 to 55 with acute myeloid leukemia. Some clones in this sample may be carry-over from other donors' samples. The CDR3 here is CASRPAGVTYEQYF. The CDR3 DNA reads as TGTGCCAGCAGGCCAGCGGGAGTGACCTACGAGCAGTACTTC.